This T cell receptor (beta chain) emerged from a study of blood T cell repertoires in COVID-19. Study context: Sites in the United States, Italy and Spain provided acute and convalescent COVID-19 samples.

J gave up 4 bases and V 5 bases, and 14 bases lay outside the gene matches. This CDR3 region has 20 residues. In germline, CDR1 is KGHDR, CDR2 SFDVKD. Clones were sequenced by immunoSEQ multiplex PCR, and TCRdb holds only the in-frame ones, with some missing. In the table there are about 320,000 clones, roughly nine tenths of which are singletons. Sequences were obtained from PBMCs or T cells enriched from blood (not recorded which). The chain combines TRBV24-1 with TRBJ2-2; TRBD2 aligns across 14 bases. This TCR came from a man aged 55 to 70 who had recovered from COVID-19. CDR3 nucleotide sequence: TGTGCCACCAGTGCCCCCGGGACTAGCGGGAGTGATTGGAGCACCGGGGAGCTGTTTTTT. It encodes CATSAPGTSGSDWSTGELFF.